This TCR beta chain is drawn from a study of T cells after posttransplantation cyclophosphamide. The CDR3 loop spans 16 amino acids. Losses at the gene ends were 0 bases for V and 10 bases for J; bases not matched to a gene: 8. Germline assignment: CDR1 SGHNT and CDR2 YYREEE (reference sequence). Clones were read by immunoSEQ multiplex PCR, and TCRdb kept only the in-frame ones, dropping some. Of roughly 8,500 clones listed, roughly 89% are singletons. This rearrangement joins TRBV5-4 to TRBJ2-1; 12 bases fit TRBD2. The sequence derives from a woman aged 60-70 years in good health, CMV-negative, and a related stem cell transplant donor. The sample taken for sequencing was memory CD4+ T cells sorted from PBMCs. Here the CDR3 reads CASSLAASGGAWEQFF. CDR3 bases: TGTGCCAGCAGCTTGGCGGCTAGCGGGGGGGCTTGGGAGCAGTTCTTC. Filled out from reference TRBV5-4 and TRBJ2-1, the complete variable domain reads ETGVTQSPTHLIKTRGQQVTLRCSSQSGHNTVSWYQQALGQGPQFIFQYYREEENGRGNFPPRFSGLQFPNYSSELNVNALELDDSALYLCASSLAASGGAWEQFFGPGTRLTVL.